This T cell receptor (beta chain) was found in a study of blood T cell repertoires in COVID-19. Study details: Samples came from the United States, Italy and Spain, spanning acute and convalescent COVID-19.

This CDR3 has 20 residues. Sequencing was performed with immunoSEQ multiplex PCR; in TCRdb, only in-frame clones are kept and a portion is missing. The data show 200,000 to 250,000 clones, 88% seen once. This sequence was found in a woman in her fifties or sixties with acute COVID-19. The sequencing sample was made of PBMCs or T cells enriched from blood (not recorded which). This chain connects TRBV12-2 to TRBJ2-1; the DNA was not used to check the table's D call, TRBD1. TRBV12-2 is flagged as a pseudogene. CDR3 region: CASRSPPRDSDSSSYNEQFF. CDR3 DNA: TGTGCAAGTCGCTCGCCCCCCCGGGACAGCGATTCTAGCTCCTACAATGAGCAGTTCTTC.